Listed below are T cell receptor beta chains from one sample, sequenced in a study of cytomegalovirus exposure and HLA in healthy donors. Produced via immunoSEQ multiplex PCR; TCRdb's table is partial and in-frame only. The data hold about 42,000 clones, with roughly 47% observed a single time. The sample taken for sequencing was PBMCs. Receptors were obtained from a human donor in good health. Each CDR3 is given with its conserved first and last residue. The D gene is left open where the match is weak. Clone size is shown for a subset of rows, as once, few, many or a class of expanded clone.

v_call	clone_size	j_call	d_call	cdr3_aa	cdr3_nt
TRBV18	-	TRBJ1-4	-	CASSPNRADEKLFF	TGTGCCAGCTCACCAAACAGGGCGGATGAAAAACTGTTTTTT
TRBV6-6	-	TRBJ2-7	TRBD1	CASRPRQGTYEQYF	TGTGCCAGCAGACCCAGACAGGGGACCTACGAGCAGTACTTC
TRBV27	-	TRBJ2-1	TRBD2	CASSIRGTSGGYNEQFF	TGTGCCAGCAGTATTCGAGGGACTAGCGGGGGGTACAATGAGCAGTTCTTC
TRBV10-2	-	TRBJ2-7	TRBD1	CARIGQGAFNSYEQYF	TGCGCCAGAATAGGACAGGGGGCGTTCAACTCCTACGAGCAGTACTTC
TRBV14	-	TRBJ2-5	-	CASSQLGTIRETQYF	TGTGCCAGCAGCCAACTCGGGACAATTAGGGAGACCCAGTACTTC
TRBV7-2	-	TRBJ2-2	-	CASSLVPAGGGELFF	TGTGCCAGCAGCTTAGTACCAGCGGGTGGAGGGGAGCTGTTTTTT
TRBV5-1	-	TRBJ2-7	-	CASSLGLGSYEQYF	TGCGCCAGCAGCTTGGGCCTCGGCTCCTACGAGCAGTACTTC
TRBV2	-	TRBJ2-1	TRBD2	CASTRLALNNEQFF	TGTGCCAGCACGCGACTAGCGTTAAACAATGAGCAGTTCTTC
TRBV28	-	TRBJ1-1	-	CASSYSGLPGNTEAFF	TGTGCCAGCAGTTATAGTGGCCTGCCGGGGAACACTGAAGCTTTCTTT
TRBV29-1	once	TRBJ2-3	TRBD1	CSTRTGSGRTDTQYF	TGCAGCACCCGGACAGGGAGTGGGCGCACAGATACGCAGTATTTT
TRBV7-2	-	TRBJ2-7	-	CASSLVRATYEQYF	TGCGCCAGCAGCTTAGTCAGGGCAACCTACGAGCAGTACTTC
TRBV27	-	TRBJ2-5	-	CASSPPRQQETQYF	TGTGCCAGCAGTCCCCCCCGCCAGCAAGAGACCCAGTACTTC
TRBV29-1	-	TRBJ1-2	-	CSVARDLGYGYTF	TGCAGCGTTGCGCGGGACCTCGGGTATGGCTACACCTTC
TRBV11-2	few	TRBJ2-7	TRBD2	CASSLGAKGSGNPYEQYF	TGTGCCAGCAGCTTAGGTGCTAAGGGTAGCGGGAACCCCTACGAGCAGTACTTC
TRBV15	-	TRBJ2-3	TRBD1	CATSRALTGGRADTQYF	TGTGCCACCAGCAGAGCCCTCACAGGGGGCAGGGCAGATACGCAGTATTTT
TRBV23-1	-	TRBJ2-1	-	CASNRAPVVNEQFF	TGCGCCAGCAACAGGGCGCCGGTGGTAAATGAGCAGTTCTTC
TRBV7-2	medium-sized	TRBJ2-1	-	CASSPGSGAYNEQFF	TGTGCCAGCAGCCCAGGGTCTGGCGCCTACAATGAGCAGTTCTTC
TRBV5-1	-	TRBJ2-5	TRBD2	CASRLRTSGMLETQYF	TGCGCCAGCAGACTTAGGACTAGCGGGATGCTGGAGACCCAGTACTTC